This T cell receptor (beta chain) was recorded in a study of CD8 T cells in Susac syndrome. Reverse transcription used about 0.45 to 1 ug RNA and random hexamers. The immunoSEQ assay covered 54 Vbeta and 13 Jbeta segments for CDR3. TCRdb processed the immunoSEQ multiplex PCR reads anew with MiXCR; each CDR3 protein has one entry. The table includes about 190,000 distinct CDR3 sequences, 85% to 95% detected once. V lost 8 bases to trimming and J lost 8 bases, with 18 bases between them. This CDR3 comprises 14 residues. The V gene's germline CDR1 is ENHRY and CDR2 SYGVKD. The sequenced material came from CD4+ T cells from PBMCs. The genes are TRBV10-3 and TRBJ2-2; a weak D match, TRBD2 (5 bases). This clonotype was obtained from a human donor in good health. CDR3 residues: CAIRFEGMEGELFF. The DNA of the CDR3 is TGTGCCATCCGGTTCGAGGGTATGGAAGGGGAGCTGTTTTTT.